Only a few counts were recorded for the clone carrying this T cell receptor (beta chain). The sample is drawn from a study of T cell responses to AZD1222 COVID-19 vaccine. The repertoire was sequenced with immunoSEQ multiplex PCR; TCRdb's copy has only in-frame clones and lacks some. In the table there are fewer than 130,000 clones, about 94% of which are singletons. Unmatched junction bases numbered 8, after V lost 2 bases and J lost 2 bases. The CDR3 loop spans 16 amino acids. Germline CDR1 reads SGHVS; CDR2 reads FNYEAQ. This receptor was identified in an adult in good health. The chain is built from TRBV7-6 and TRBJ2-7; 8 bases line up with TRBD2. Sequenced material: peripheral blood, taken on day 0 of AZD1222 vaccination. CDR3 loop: CASSLTGGGTTYEQYF. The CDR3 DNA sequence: TGTGCCAGCAGCTTAACGGGCGGGGGGACCACCTACGAGCAGTACTTC.